This T cell receptor delta chain is drawn from a study of gamma-delta chains in newborns, infants, children. Study summary: Polyclonal expansion of innate γδ T cells after birth follows microbial exposure.

TCRdb re-called clones from the reads via CATT. Among about 9,200 delta-chain clones listed, approximately 24% were seen once. For this clone: The junction does not match germline at one end; this may be a read error.

The germline gives CDR1 GEAIGNYY, CDR2 EKD. CDR3 length: 19 residues. This clonotype was obtained from a child who was a newborn, infant or young child, either healthy, febrile or measles-vaccinated (not recorded which). Source material: blood. The chain links TRDV2 to TRDJ1, with a tentative D call TRDD2 (5 bases). Written as DNA, the CDR3 is TGTGCCTTTGACTTCCGCAGTACGGGAGATAATGCGCGAGCGGATAAACTCATCTTT. This sequence encodes CAFDFRSTGDNARADKLIF.